Each of the 27 T cell receptor beta chains below was sequenced from the same sample in a study of blood T cell repertoires in COVID-19. Only in-frame clones appear in the TCRdb table, and some are missing; sequencing was by immunoSEQ multiplex PCR. The sample includes about 80,000 clones, 80% of them seen just once. Sequences were obtained from peripheral blood. The receptors shown here come from a woman in her forties with active or convalescent COVID-19.

This chain connects TRBV28 to TRBJ1-2, with TRBD1 identical over 7 bases. The germline V gene encodes CDR1 MDHEN and CDR2 SYDVKM. Germline trimming cut 5 bases from V and 0 bases from J; bases unmatched to any gene: 12. The CDR3 consists of 17 residues. The CDR3 nucleotides read TGTGCCAGCAGTACAGGGGCAAGGGGCGCCCCTAACTATGGCTACACCTTC. It codes for CASSTGARGAPNYGYTF.

As DNA, the CDR3 is TGTGCCAGCAGCAAAGGACTAGCGGTGAACACCGGGGAGCTGTTTTTT. It codes for CASSKGLAVNTGELFF. The gene calls are TRBV11-3 and TRBJ2-2; the match to TRBD2 covers 10 bases. V lost 5 bases, J lost 1 base, and 4 bases stayed unmatched. CDR3 size: 16 residues. From germline, CDR1 is SGHNT and CDR2 YENEEA.

This clone showed up just a few times. The rearrangement uses TRBV5-1 and TRBJ2-2, with a weak D call TRBD2 (5 bases). Germline CDR1 is SGHRS and CDR2 is YFSETQ. V was pared by 1 base and J by 6 bases, with 10 bases between. This CDR3 spans 14 amino acids. CDR3 coding DNA: TGCGCCAGCAGCTTGACAAACGGGGCCGGGGAGCTGTTTTTT. It specifies CASSLTNGAGELFF.

This clone was recorded only once. The chain is built from TRBV27 and TRBJ2-5; 9 bases are a match to TRBD2. Germline assignment: CDR1 MNHEY and CDR2 SMNVEV (reference sequence). The CDR3 runs to 15 residues. V lost 2 bases, J lost 5 bases, and 6 bases stayed unmatched. Here the CDR3 reads CASSLQGLALETQYF. CDR3 sequence (DNA): TGTGCCAGCAGTTTACAGGGACTAGCCCTCGAGACCCAGTACTTC.

V and J are TRBV9 and TRBJ1-3; TRBD1 agrees at 7 bases. Germline V gives CDR1 SGDLS, CDR2 YYNGEE. The CDR3 sequence is 17 residues long. V dropped 2 bases and J dropped 3; count of bases not matched to a gene: 11. CDR3 nucleotides: TGTGCCAGCAGCGTCTCGCCTCAGGGGGTCGGTGGAAACACCATATATTTT. Its protein is CASSVSPQGVGGNTIYF.

The rearrangement uses TRBV5-1 and TRBJ2-2, with D unresolved. Trimming removed 0 bases at V and 0 bases at J, with 6 bases between. Germline lookup yields CDR1 SGHRS and CDR2 YFSETQ. CDR3 length: 15 residues. The chain's CDR3 is CASSLEQTNTGELFF. As DNA, the CDR3 is TGCGCCAGCAGCTTGGAACAGACGAACACCGGGGAGCTGTTTTTT.

V gene TRBV9 combines with J gene TRBJ2-4, with TRBD1 matching over 7 bases. V was clipped by 6 bases and J by 3 bases; unmatched bases: 6. The CDR3 totals 14 residues. The germline CDR1 and CDR2 sequences are SGDLS and YYNGEE. The CDR3 here is CASIKGQNKNIQYF. The CDR3 DNA sequence: TGTGCCAGCATCAAGGGACAGAACAAAAACATTCAGTACTTC. Full variable domain (missing parts from reference TRBV9 and TRBJ2-4): DSGVTQTPKHLITATGQRVTLRCSPRSGDLSVYWYQQSLDQGLQFLIQYYNGEERAKGNILERFSAQQFPDLHSELNLSSLELGDSALYFCASIKGQNKNIQYFGAGTRLSVL.

V usage is TRBV3-1 (or the pseudogene TRBV3-2) and J usage is TRBJ2-3, with 7 bases aligning to TRBD2. J was trimmed by 8 bases and V by 1 base; bases with no gene match: 9. Germline-derived CDR1 and CDR2 are LGHDT and YNNKEL (reference sequence). The CDR3 totals 15 residues. The CDR3 DNA reads as TGTGCCAGCAGCCAAGGCCTAGCGGAGGGAGGTACGCAGTATTTT. Protein product: CASSQGLAEGGTQYF.

V and J are TRBV11-2 and TRBJ2-7; 13 bases fit TRBD2. This CDR3 has 17 residues. The V and J ends lost 0 bases and 6 bases, in that order; junction bases with no gene match: 8. CDR1 and CDR2 from the germline V gene are SGHAT and FQNNGV. The CDR3 region has the DNA TGTGCCAGCAGCTTAGACCGGACTAGCGGGAGTGGGGGCGAGCAGTACTTC. This translates into CASSLDRTSGSGGEQYF.

The chain carries TRBV4-2 and TRBJ2-7; maybe TRBD1 (5 bases). The V end lost 0 bases, the J end lost 9 bases, and 6 bases lay between the germline ends. The CDR3 is made up of 11 amino acids. Germline loops: CDR1 LGHNA, CDR2 YNFKEQ. In DNA, the CDR3 is TGTGCCAGCAGCCAAGACGACAGGCAGTACTTC. It codes for CASSQDDRQYF.

The chain links TRBV6-2 or TRBV6-3 to TRBJ1-1; possible D gene TRBD1, 5 bases. Germline V CDR1 and CDR2: MNHEY, SVGEGT. This CDR3 has 16 residues. V lost 0 bases and J lost 5, with 16 bases in between. The CDR3 nucleotides are TGTGCCAGCAGTTACTCCACCCGGGGGAGGAGTACTGAAGCTTTCTTT. It is translated as CASSYSTRGRSTEAFF.

The rearrangement links TRBV15 to TRBJ1-4; D is uncertain. Per the germline V gene, CDR1 is LNHNV and CDR2 is YYDKDF (reference sequence). The length of the CDR3 is 14 residues. The V end was cut by 5 bases, the J end by 7 bases, with 14 bases between. CDR3 in DNA: TGTGCCACCAGCCAATACAGAACCGGTGAAAAACTGTTTTTT. This codes for CATSQYRTGEKLFF.

This clone occurred once. The chain carries TRBV4-3 and TRBJ2-7; 10 bases are shared with TRBD2. The V gene's germline CDR1 is LGHNA and CDR2 YSLEER. The CDR3 extends over 18 amino acids. With 0 bases clipped from V and 0 bases from J, the junction kept 8 bases outside the gene matches. CDR3 sequence (DNA): TGCGCCAGCAGCCAAGAAGCGGTAGGACTAGCGGCCTCCTACGAGCAGTACTTC. It codes for CASSQEAVGLAASYEQYF.

The CDR3 region has the DNA TGTGCCAGCAGCTTAGCCGGGACAGGCGGGGAGCTGTTTTTT. It encodes CASSLAGTGGELFF. The chain links TRBV7-9 to TRBJ2-2; 8 positions match TRBD1. Germline V gene sequence: CDR1 SEHNR, CDR2 FQNEAQ (reference sequence). The junction had 1 base not matched to a gene; V was cut back by 0 bases and J by 7 bases. The CDR3 runs 14 residues.

The V and J genes are TRBV7-3 and TRBJ2-3; tentatively, D is TRBD2 (7 bases). The V gene lost 6 bases and the J gene lost 2 bases, with 18 bases spanning the gap. The CDR3 runs to 16 residues. CDR1 SGHTA and CDR2 FQGTGA come from the germline V gene. The DNA of the CDR3 is TGTGCCAGCAGTCTCTGGGGGCGGGGGAACACAGATACGCAGTATTTT. It specifies CASSLWGRGNTDTQYF.

This rearrangement joins TRBV28 to TRBJ1-6, with 9 positions matching TRBD1. Trimming at V came to 1 base and at J to 5 bases, leaving 9 bases not matched to a gene. CDR1 is MDHEN and CDR2 is SYDVKM in the germline V gene. The CDR3 is 18 amino acids. The DNA for the CDR3 is TGTGCCAGCAGTTTATCCGACACAGGGGGCTATAATAATTCACCCCTCCACTTT. It codes for CASSLSDTGGYNNSPLHF.

The chain links TRBV30 to TRBJ1-4, with D possibly TRBD1 on 6 matching bases. Germline lookup yields CDR1 GTSNPN and CDR2 SVGIG (reference sequence). This CDR3 region has 13 residues. Trimming cost V 6 bases and J 3 bases, with 11 bases left between them. CDR3 nucleotide sequence: TGTGCCTGCCCAGGGGTTCCTAATGAAAAACTGTTTTTT. This codes for CACPGVPNEKLFF. Filled out from reference TRBV30 and TRBJ1-4, the complete variable domain reads SQTIHQWPATLVQPVGSPLSLECTVEGTSNPNLYWYRQAAGRGLQLLFYSVGIGQISSEVPQNLSASRPQDRQFILSSKKLLLSDSGFYLCACPGVPNEKLFFGSGTQLSVL.

In its sample, this clone was seen a few times. J is TRBJ2-7 and V is TRBV18, with a possible D match to TRBD2 (5 bases). The germline CDR1 and CDR2 sequences are KGHSH and LQKENI. CDR3 length: 11 residues. Deletions cut 8 bases from V and 6 bases from J, with 11 bases between. DNA for the CDR3: TGTGCCAGCACCCAGGCGGGCGAGCAGTACTTC. This sequence encodes CASTQAGEQYF.

V usage is TRBV4-3 and J usage is TRBJ1-3, with D tentatively TRBD1 (5 bases). The germline CDR1 and CDR2 sequences are LGHNA and YSLEER. V was cut by 1 base and J by 2 bases, with 9 bases left in between. The CDR3 is made up of 15 amino acids. The CDR3 DNA reads as TGCGCCAGCAGCCAAGCAGGGTCTACTGGAAACACCATATATTTT. This translates into CASSQAGSTGNTIYF.

The chain's CDR3 is CASSPTGGNGYTF. CDR3 DNA sequence: TGTGCCAGCTCACCAACAGGGGGAAACGGCTACACCTTC. The chain recombines TRBV18 with TRBJ1-2; the match to TRBD1 covers 8 bases. The CDR3 extends over 13 amino acids. Germline-derived CDR1 and CDR2 are KGHSH and LQKENI. Trimming cost V 2 bases and J 8 bases; bases outside gene matches: 4.

This clone was seen only a few times. The V call is TRBV28, the J call TRBJ2-3; 10 bases agree with TRBD2. Germline values: CDR1 MDHEN, CDR2 SYDVKM. The CDR3 covers 16 residues. The V gene end was trimmed by 5 bases and the J gene end by 1 base; junction bases not matched to a gene: 6. The CDR3 protein is CASSPPGLAGTDTQYF. Written as DNA, the CDR3 is TGTGCCAGCAGTCCACCCGGACTAGCGGGCACAGATACGCAGTATTTT.

The chain links TRBV5-1 to TRBJ1-1, with no clear D. Germline CDR1 SGHRS, CDR2 YFSETQ. The CDR3 sequence is 13 residues long. Deletions cut 7 bases from V and 0 bases from J, with 10 bases between. The CDR3 DNA is TGCGCCAGCGGCCTTCGGGTGAACACTGAAGCTTTCTTT. Its protein product is CASGLRVNTEAFF.

CDR3 loop: CSGGWSSWQETQYF. CDR3 coding DNA: TGCAGCGGTGGTTGGTCTAGTTGGCAAGAGACCCAGTACTTC. This chain links TRBV29-1 with TRBJ2-5; D is undetermined. Trimming left V 7 bases short and J 2 bases short, with 17 bases between. Germline V gene lookup returns CDR1 SQVTM and CDR2 ANQGSEA. CDR3 size: 14 residues. The whole variable domain, remainder taken from reference TRBV29-1 and TRBJ2-5, is SAVISQKPSRDICQRGTSLTIQCQVDSQVTMMFWYRQQPGQSLTLIATANQGSEATYESGFVIDKFPISRPNLTFSTLTVSNMSPEDSSIYLCSGGWSSWQETQYFGPGTRLLVL.

The chain employs TRBV7-2 and TRBJ2-3; D uncertain. The CDR3 consists of 15 residues. The V end lost 1 base, the J end lost 3 bases, and 11 bases lay between the germline ends. Per the germline V gene, CDR1 is SGHTA and CDR2 is FQGNSA. Here the CDR3 DNA reads TGTGCCAGCAGCTTAGACTCCTATCGGACAGATACGCAGTATTTT. Amino acids: CASSLDSYRTDTQYF.

CDR3: CASSTTLDTQYF. In DNA, the CDR3 is TGTGCCAGCAGCACGACTTTAGATACGCAGTATTTT. The V gene is TRBV28, the J gene TRBJ2-3; D not resolved. Between the trimmed V and J ends, which lost 6 bases and 5 bases, there was a span of 9 bases. The germline V gene has CDR1 MDHEN and CDR2 SYDVKM. The CDR3 covers 12 residues.

The rearrangement links TRBV7-5 to TRBJ1-2; TRBD1 reflects the table's D call only, with no check against the DNA. TRBV7-5 is noted as a pseudogene. The CDR3 is made up of 14 amino acids. CDR3 nucleotide sequence: TGTGTCAGAAGCTTAGTTGTCGGACAGGCAGGCTACACCTTC. Protein product: CVRSLVVGQAGYTF.

V is TRBV28 and J is TRBJ1-2; TRBD1 aligns across 7 bases. The J segment lost 7 bases and the V segment lost 2 bases, leaving 7 bases of the junction unmatched. CDR3 length equals 14 residues. Germline V gene lookup returns CDR1 MDHEN and CDR2 SYDVKM. Written as DNA, the CDR3 is TGTGCCAGCAGTTTACGTCACAGGGGAGGTGGCTACACCTTC. Residues: CASSLRHRGGGYTF.